A few counts support the clone carrying this TCR beta chain. This sample is part of a study of T cells in Graves' hyperthyroidism and ophthalmopathy. Amplification yielded TCR beta CDR3 regions, with RNA transcripts as the source. A set of HTBI primers served as the primers for a first-round RT-PCR of the TCR CDR3. Each CDR3 protein gets one entry after TCRdb re-called the multiplex PCR reads with MiXCR. This sample has approximately 420,000 distinct CDR3 sequences, with under 15% found just once. V gave up 3 bases and J gave up 8 bases; unmatched junction bases: 9. The CDR3 length is 15 residues. Germline V lookup: CDR1 KGHSH, CDR2 LQKENI.

The material sequenced was blood. The chain carries TRBV18 and TRBJ2-1; 8 nucleotides agree with TRBD1. This sequence originates from a young woman with Graves' hyperthyroidism. Written as DNA, the CDR3 is TGTGCCAGCTCACCCCAGCGGCAGGGGGCTTATGAGCAGTTCTTC. It encodes CASSPQRQGAYEQFF.